These 13 T cell receptor beta chains share one sample of origin, sequenced in a study of T-cell memory formation after mild COVID-19. MiXCR, applied by TCRdb to the 5' RACE reads, yields one record per CDR3 protein. Among over 450,000 distinct CDR3 sequences listed, about a fifth were seen once. Material for sequencing was PBMCs or a T cell subset sorted from them (not recorded which). Receptor source: an adult woman who had mild COVID-19 (a few samples of this study predate the infection). Cell type and time point are not known.

J is TRBJ2-3 and V is TRBV4-3; D is unclear. The CDR3 runs 13 residues. V was trimmed by 4 bases and J by 6 bases, leaving 11 bases between them. CDR1 LGHNA and CDR2 YSLEER come from the germline V gene. CDR3 sequence reads: CASSPGSWDTQYF. As DNA, the CDR3 is TGCGCCAGCAGCCCCGGGTCGTGGGATACGCAGTATTTT.

This clonotype was observed a handful of times. J is TRBJ1-5 and V is TRBV5-4; TRBD1 agrees at 7 bases. Unmatched junction bases numbered 4, after V lost 4 bases and J lost 0 bases. This CDR3 has 15 amino acids. Germline values: CDR1 SGHNT, CDR2 YYREEE (reference sequence). The CDR3 region has the DNA TGTGCCAGCAGCGCCGGACAGGATAGCAATCAGCCCCAGCATTTT. Translated, it gives CASSAGQDSNQPQHF.

The chain carries TRBV6-6 and TRBJ1-1; D uncertain. The CDR3 is made up of 13 amino acids. Trimming shortened V by 8 bases and J by 4 bases, and 14 bases separated the two germline ends. In germline, CDR1 is MNHNY, CDR2 SVGAGI (reference sequence). CDR3 nucleotide sequence: TGTGCCAGCGGGGAGAAGGTGATCACTGAAGCTTTCTTT. Its protein is CASGEKVITEAFF.

This clonotype has only a few counts. This chain connects TRBV6-1 to TRBJ2-1; possibly TRBD2 for D (6 bases). This CDR3 is 17 amino acids long. Trimming removed 2 bases from V and 2 bases from J, with 16 bases in between. Germline V lookup: CDR1 MNHNS, CDR2 SASEGT. As DNA, the CDR3 is TGTGCCAGCAGTGAAAGTTCGTGGGGGGAAACCTACAATGAGCAGTTCTTC. Its protein product is CASSESSWGETYNEQFF.

This clonotype was observed a handful of times. CDR3 protein: CASSPDSDQPQHF. The CDR3 DNA is TGTGCCAGCAGTCCTGACAGCGATCAGCCCCAGCATTTT. The rearrangement uses TRBV6-1 and TRBJ1-5, with D possibly TRBD1 on 5 matching bases. CDR3 length: 13 residues. The V gene's germline CDR1 is MNHNS and CDR2 SASEGT. Trimming left V 5 bases short and J 5 bases short, with 10 bases between.

The J gene is TRBJ2-1, the V gene TRBV6-2 or TRBV6-3, with D maybe TRBD2 (5 bases). CDR1 is MNHEY, CDR2 SVGEGT, per germline. The CDR3 contains 14 residues. V was shortened by 6 bases and J by 6 bases, with 15 bases between the two germline ends. Here the CDR3 reads CASSRGFDPNEQFF. CDR3 DNA sequence: TGTGCCAGCAGCCGAGGGTTCGACCCCAATGAGCAGTTCTTC.

The chain employs TRBV12-3 or TRBV12-4 and TRBJ1-2; TRBD1 aligns across 7 bases. The V segment lost 5 bases and the J segment 5 bases; nucleotides outside the gene matches: 5. The CDR3 spans 13 residues. The CDR3 sequence: CASSIGQEYGYTF. CDR3 DNA sequence: TGTGCCAGCAGTATAGGACAGGAATATGGCTACACCTTC.

CDR3 in amino acids: CATSRIDAGRMDYTF. The CDR3 nucleotides are TGTGCCACCAGCAGGATAGATGCCGGACGGATGGACTACACCTTC. The chain joins TRBV15 to TRBJ1-2; D is uncertain. Trimming removed 3 bases at V and 10 bases at J, with 21 bases between. Germline-derived CDR1 and CDR2 are LNHNV and YYDKDF (reference sequence). The CDR3 runs 15 residues. Variable domain in full (rest from reference TRBV15 and TRBJ1-2): DAMVIQNPRYQVTQFGKPVTLSCSQTLNHNVMYWYQQKSSQAPKLLFHYYDKDFNNEADTPDNFQSRRPNTSFCFLDIRSPGLGDTAMYLCATSRIDAGRMDYTFGSGTRLTVV.

The genes are TRBV7-9 and TRBJ2-1; D not certain. This CDR3 region has 11 residues. Germline CDR1 SEHNR, CDR2 FQNEAQ (reference sequence). V dropped 8 bases and J dropped 5 bases, with 7 bases sitting between them. CDR3 residues: CASRTDNEQFF. CDR3 DNA sequence: TGTGCCAGCCGGACGGACAATGAGCAGTTCTTC. The complete variable domain, with remaining parts taken from reference TRBV7-9 and TRBJ2-1, reads DTGVSQNPRHKITKRGQNVTFRCDPISEHNRLYWYRQTLGQGPEFLTYFQNEAQLEKSRLLSDRFSAERPKGSFSTLEIQRTEQGDSAMYLCASRTDNEQFFGPGTRLTVL.

Notes on this clonotype: One end of the junction fails to match germline, which may point to a read error. The chain uses TRBV4-1 and TRBJ1-5; no firm D call. This CDR3 contains 15 residues. CDR1 is MGHRA, CDR2 YSYEKL, per germline. CDR3 sequence reads: CASSEDRRGNQPQHF. The CDR3 region has the DNA TGCGCCAGCAGCGAAGACCGGCGGGGAAATCAGCCCCAGCATTTT.

This clonotype occurred a few times. The chain has TRBV6-5 and TRBJ2-5, with 7 bases fitting TRBD1. The germline gives CDR1 MNHEY, CDR2 SVGAGI. V shed 6 bases, J shed 5 bases, and the junction held 12 bases outside the gene matches. CDR3 length: 15 residues. The CDR3 loop is CASRPTGNPLETQYF. In nucleotides, the CDR3 is TGTGCCAGCAGGCCGACAGGGAACCCCCTCGAGACCCAGTACTTC.

This clonotype turned up a few times. The chain combines TRBV27 with TRBJ2-6, with D hard to call. Germline V gives CDR1 MNHEY, CDR2 SMNVEV (reference sequence). V lost 5 bases, J lost 3 bases, and 11 bases lay in between. This CDR3 is 15 amino acids long. The CDR3 DNA reads as TGTGCCAGCAGTCAGCGCCGAAGTGGGGCCAACGTCCTGACTTTC. Translated, it gives CASSQRRSGANVLTF.

The chain has TRBV29-1 and TRBJ2-2; 10 bases are shared with TRBD1. The V segment lost 5 bases and the J segment 7 bases; nucleotides outside the gene matches: 4. Germline V CDR1 and CDR2: SQVTM, ANQGSEA. CDR3 length equals 13 residues. CDR3 in DNA: TGCAGCGTTACCGGACAGGGGGGCGGGGAGCTGTTTTTT. Its translation: CSVTGQGGGELFF.